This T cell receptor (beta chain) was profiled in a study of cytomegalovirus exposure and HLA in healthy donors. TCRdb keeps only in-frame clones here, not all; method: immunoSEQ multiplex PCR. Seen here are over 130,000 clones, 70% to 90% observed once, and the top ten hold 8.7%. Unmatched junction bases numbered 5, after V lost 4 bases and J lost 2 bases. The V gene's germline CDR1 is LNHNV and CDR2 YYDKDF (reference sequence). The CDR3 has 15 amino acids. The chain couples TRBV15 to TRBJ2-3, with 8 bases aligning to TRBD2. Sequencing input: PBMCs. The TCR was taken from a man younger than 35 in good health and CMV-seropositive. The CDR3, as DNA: TGTGCCACCAGCAAAGTACTAGCGGCCACAGATACGCAGTATTTT. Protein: CATSKVLAATDTQYF.